The sequence of this T cell receptor (beta chain) was determined in a study of radiation and T cells in renal cell carcinoma. Study-wide context: Nephrectomy followed 15 Gy stereotactic body radiation by 4 weeks. Study-level findings and limits: Top tumor clonotypes rose in blood 2 weeks post-radiation, then contracted.

The protocol was immunoSEQ multiplex PCR, while the TCRdb copy is restricted to in-frame clones and leaves out a portion. Among about 130,000 clones, roughly four fifths were seen once, and the ten largest hold about 5.3%. Time point noted: blood 2 weeks post-SBRT. As to treatment: 15 Gy SBRT to primary tumor, nephrectomy 4 weeks later. Serial blood draws occurred at baseline and 2 and 4 weeks post-SBRT. The patient's renal cell carcinoma had clear cell pathology. In its sample, this clone was seen many times. The antigen is not known. The CDR3 has 17 amino acids. CDR1 is LNHDA and CDR2 is SQIVND in the germline V gene (reference sequence). V was clipped by 5 bases and J by 4 bases; unmatched bases: 8.

V is TRBV19 and J is TRBJ2-6; TRBD1 matches 10 bases. This TCR was recovered from a man between 45 and 60 years old with renal cell carcinoma. Sequenced material: blood, taken from a patient whose treatment included radiotherapy and nephrectomy. The CDR3 loop reads CASSLQRQGAGANVLTF. CDR3 nucleotide sequence: TGTGCCAGTAGTTTACAACGACAGGGGGCAGGGGCCAACGTCCTGACTTTC.